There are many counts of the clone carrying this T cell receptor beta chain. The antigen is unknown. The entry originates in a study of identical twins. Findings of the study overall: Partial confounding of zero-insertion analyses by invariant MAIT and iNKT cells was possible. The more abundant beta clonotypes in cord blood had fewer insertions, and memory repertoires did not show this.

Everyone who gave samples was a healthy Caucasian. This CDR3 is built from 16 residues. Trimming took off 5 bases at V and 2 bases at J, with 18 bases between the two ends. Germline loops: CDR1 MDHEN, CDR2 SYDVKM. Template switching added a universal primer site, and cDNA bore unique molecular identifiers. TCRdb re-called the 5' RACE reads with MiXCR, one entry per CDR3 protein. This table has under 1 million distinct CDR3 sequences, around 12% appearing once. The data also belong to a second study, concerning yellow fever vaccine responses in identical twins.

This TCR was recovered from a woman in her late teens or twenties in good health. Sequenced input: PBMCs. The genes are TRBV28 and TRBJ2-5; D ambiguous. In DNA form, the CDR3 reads TGTGCCAGCAGTCCTGAACAGAGTTGGGGACAAGAGACCCAGTACTTC. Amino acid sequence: CASSPEQSWGQETQYF.